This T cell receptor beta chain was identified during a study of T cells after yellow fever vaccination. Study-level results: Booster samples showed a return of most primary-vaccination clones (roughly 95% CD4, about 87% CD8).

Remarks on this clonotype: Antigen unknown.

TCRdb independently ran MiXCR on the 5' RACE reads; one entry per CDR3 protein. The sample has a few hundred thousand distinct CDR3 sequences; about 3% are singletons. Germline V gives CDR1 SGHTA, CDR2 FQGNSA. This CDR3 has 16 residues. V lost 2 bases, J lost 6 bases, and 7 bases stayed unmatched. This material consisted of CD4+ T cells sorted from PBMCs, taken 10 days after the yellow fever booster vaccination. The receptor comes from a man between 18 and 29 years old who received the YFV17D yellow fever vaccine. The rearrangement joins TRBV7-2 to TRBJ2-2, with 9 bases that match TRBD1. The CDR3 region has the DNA TGTGCCAGCAGCTTAAAGACAGGGGGAAGGGCCGGGGAGCTGTTTTTT. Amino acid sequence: CASSLKTGGRAGELFF.